This is a list of T cell receptor beta chains from one sample in a study of blood T cell repertoires in COVID-19. Assay: immunoSEQ multiplex PCR; the TCRdb copy retains only in-frame clones and omits some. The sample lists about 170,000 clones, about 86% occurring once. Sequencing was done on a sample of PBMCs or T cells enriched from blood (not recorded which). The receptors were gathered from a woman aged 50 to 60 in a cohort exposed to, infected with or recovered from COVID-19 (not recorded which). Both conserved end residues are part of each CDR3. Fields, in order: V gene, D gene, J gene, clone size, CDR3 protein, CDR3 DNA. A D gene is named only where the DNA matches it firmly. Size values are once, few and many counts, or a class for expanded clones, and some rows have none.

V: TRBV5-1
D: TRBD1
J: TRBJ1-1
size: -
CDR3: CASSPGQGRETTEAFF
DNA: TGCGCCAGCAGCCCAGGACAGGGTCGAGAAACTACTGAAGCTTTCTTT

V: TRBV5-4
D: TRBD2
J: TRBJ2-2
size: hyperexpanded
CDR3: CASSLSGVVTGELFF
DNA: TGTGCCAGCAGTCTTAGCGGGGTAGTGACCGGGGAGCTGTTTTTT

V: TRBV7-9
D: -
J: TRBJ1-1
size: few
CDR3: CASSLATTPSTEAFF
DNA: TGTGCCAGCAGCTTAGCGACAACTCCGAGCACTGAAGCTTTCTTT

V: TRBV21-1
D: -
J: TRBJ1-5
size: -
CDR3: CASLFLPLWHQPQHF
DNA: TGTGCCAGCCTTTTTTTACCCCTCTGGCATCAGCCCCAGCATTTT

V: TRBV10-1
D: -
J: TRBJ2-5
size: -
CDR3: CASSGDSGTKTGETQYF
DNA: TGCGCCAGCAGTGGGGACTCCGGGACCAAAACCGGAGAGACCCAGTACTTC

V: TRBV6-1
D: -
J: TRBJ1-3
size: -
CDR3: CASSGDPRTAGNTIYF
DNA: TGTGCCAGCAGTGGAGACCCTAGGACAGCTGGAAACACCATATATTTT

V: TRBV7-9
D: TRBD1
J: TRBJ2-5
size: -
CDR3: CASSPQSGGLSETQYF
DNA: TGTGCCAGCAGCCCCCAATCAGGGGGCCTCTCAGAGACCCAGTACTTC

V: TRBV3-1/TRBV3-2
D: -
J: TRBJ1-2
size: -
CDR3: CASSQTVGPGYTF
DNA: TGTGCCAGCAGCCAAACAGTTGGTCCTGGCTACACCTTC

V: TRBV2
D: TRBD1
J: TRBJ1-1
size: few
CDR3: CASSEHPMTGAGTEAFF
DNA: TGTGCCAGCAGTGAACATCCGATGACAGGGGCCGGCACTGAAGCTTTCTTT

V: TRBV5-1
D: -
J: TRBJ2-5
size: -
CDR3: CASSLGTGDETQYF
DNA: TGCGCCAGCAGCTTGGGGACGGGGGACGAGACCCAGTACTTC

V: TRBV10-3
D: -
J: TRBJ2-7
size: few
CDR3: CAISEAGISYEQYF
DNA: TGTGCCATCAGTGAGGCAGGGATCTCCTACGAGCAGTACTTC

V: TRBV5-1
D: -
J: TRBJ1-1
size: -
CDR3: CASSLSGTNTEAFF
DNA: TGCGCCAGCAGCTTGTCAGGAACGAACACTGAAGCTTTCTTT

V: TRBV5-1
D: TRBD2
J: TRBJ2-1
size: -
CDR3: CASSLVAGDNEQFF
DNA: TGCGCCAGCAGCTTGGTAGCGGGAGACAATGAGCAGTTCTTC

V: TRBV4-2
D: TRBD2
J: TRBJ2-3
size: -
CDR3: CASSQEILLAARTDTQYF
DNA: TGTGCCAGCAGCCAAGAGATTTTACTAGCGGCCCGCACAGATACGCAGTATTTT

V: TRBV5-4
D: TRBD2
J: TRBJ2-5
size: -
CDR3: CASSLATSGGQETQYF
DNA: TGTGCCAGCAGCTTGGCCACTAGCGGGGGCCAAGAGACCCAGTACTTC

V: TRBV6-1
D: TRBD1
J: TRBJ2-7
size: -
CDR3: CASSEETGFSYEQYF
DNA: TGTGCCAGCAGTGAAGAGACAGGGTTCTCCTACGAGCAGTACTTC

V: TRBV9
D: -
J: TRBJ1-1
size: -
CDR3: CASSVQEYENTEAFF
DNA: TGTGCCAGCAGCGTACAGGAATATGAGAACACTGAAGCTTTCTTT

V: TRBV28
D: -
J: TRBJ2-3
size: -
CDR3: CASSLGTHTDTQYF
DNA: TGTGCCAGCAGTTTAGGCACCCACACAGATACGCAGTATTTT

V: TRBV5-1
D: TRBD2
J: TRBJ2-3
size: -
CDR3: CASSLAGLAGAPGRTQYF
DNA: TGCGCCAGCAGCTTGGCCGGTCTAGCGGGAGCGCCAGGACGTACGCAGTATTTT

V: TRBV6-5
D: -
J: TRBJ2-3
size: -
CDR3: CASSTPGVPDTQYF
DNA: TGTGCCAGCAGTACGCCGGGGGTACCAGATACGCAGTATTTT

V: TRBV5-6
D: TRBD1
J: TRBJ2-5
size: -
CDR3: CASSAWTGGRETQYF
DNA: TGTGCCAGCAGCGCGTGGACAGGGGGTCGAGAGACCCAGTACTTC

V: TRBV28
D: TRBD1
J: TRBJ1-2
size: -
CDR3: CASREGTGYGYTF
DNA: TGTGCCAGCAGAGAAGGGACAGGCTATGGCTACACCTTC

V: TRBV11-2
D: -
J: TRBJ2-5
size: -
CDR3: CASSFMGPGETQYF
DNA: TGTGCCAGCAGCTTTATGGGGCCTGGGGAGACCCAGTACTTC

V: TRBV7-2
D: -
J: TRBJ2-1
size: -
CDR3: CASSLVSPGTGTYNEQFF
DNA: TGTGCCAGCAGCTTAGTTTCCCCAGGTACAGGGACCTACAATGAGCAGTTCTTC

V: TRBV5-4
D: TRBD2
J: TRBJ2-1
size: -
CDR3: CASSPGVGPGLAGGNEQFF
DNA: TGTGCCAGCAGCCCCGGAGTCGGCCCGGGCCTAGCGGGGGGCAATGAGCAGTTCTTC

V: TRBV25-1
D: TRBD1
J: TRBJ2-5
size: -
CDR3: CASSDPARGRETQYF
DNA: TGTGCCAGCAGTGATCCGGCGAGGGGGCGAGAGACCCAGTACTTC

V: TRBV2
D: TRBD1
J: TRBJ1-2
size: -
CDR3: CASTPLGQGARTSGYTF
DNA: TGTGCCAGCACTCCTCTGGGGCAGGGGGCTAGGACGAGTGGCTACACCTTC

V: TRBV28
D: -
J: TRBJ1-2
size: -
CDR3: CASSPSMRDNTF
DNA: TGTGCCAGCAGTCCGAGTATGCGGGATAACACCTTC

V: TRBV19
D: TRBD1
J: TRBJ2-1
size: -
CDR3: CASSTGQGAYNEQFF
DNA: TGTGCCAGTAGTACCGGACAGGGTGCCTACAATGAGCAGTTCTTC

V: TRBV19
D: -
J: TRBJ2-3
size: -
CDR3: CASSIDPREADTQYF
DNA: TGTGCCAGTAGTATAGATCCACGGGAAGCAGATACGCAGTATTTT

V: TRBV30
D: -
J: TRBJ1-3
size: few
CDR3: CAWRGVGADSGNTIYF
DNA: TGTGCCTGGAGAGGGGTAGGAGCAGATTCTGGAAACACCATATATTTT

V: TRBV7-3
D: TRBD1
J: TRBJ1-2
size: -
CDR3: CTSSFFDRVEGYTF
DNA: TGTACCAGCAGCTTCTTTGACAGGGTGGAGGGCTACACCTTC

V: TRBV7-2
D: TRBD2
J: TRBJ2-3
size: few
CDR3: CASSSTSGGARDTQYF
DNA: TGTGCCAGCAGCTCAACTAGCGGGGGGGCCAGAGATACGCAGTATTTT

V: TRBV6-5
D: -
J: TRBJ1-1
size: -
CDR3: CASSLQTTNTEAFF
DNA: TGTGCCAGCAGTTTACAGACGACGAACACTGAAGCTTTCTTT

V: TRBV5-4
D: TRBD2
J: TRBJ2-2
size: -
CDR3: CASTSGGGTGELFF
DNA: TGTGCCAGCACCTCGGGGGGGGGCACCGGGGAGCTGTTTTTT

V: TRBV7-9
D: TRBD1
J: TRBJ1-4
size: -
CDR3: CASRARTGVNEKLFF
DNA: TGTGCCAGCAGGGCCCGGACAGGGGTTAATGAAAAACTGTTTTTT

V: TRBV20-1
D: -
J: TRBJ1-1
size: few
CDR3: CSASVEGGDTEAFF
DNA: TGCAGTGCTAGTGTGGAGGGCGGGGACACTGAAGCTTTCTTT

V: TRBV13
D: -
J: TRBJ1-1
size: -
CDR3: CASSLGVRGRRDTEAFF
DNA: TGTGCCAGCAGCTTAGGTGTAAGGGGCCGGAGGGACACTGAAGCTTTCTTT

V: TRBV28
D: TRBD2
J: TRBJ2-3
size: -
CDR3: CASSSDDQAGVTDTQYF
DNA: TGTGCCAGCAGTTCAGACGATCAGGCGGGGGTCACAGATACGCAGTATTTT

V: TRBV18
D: -
J: TRBJ1-5
size: -
CDR3: CASSPSGGVGQPQHF
DNA: TGTGCCAGCTCACCATCGGGGGGGGTTGGGCAGCCCCAGCATTTT

V: TRBV3-1/TRBV3-2
D: -
J: TRBJ1-2
size: -
CDR3: CASSQREHGYTF
DNA: TGTGCCAGCAGCCAGAGGGAACATGGCTACACCTTC

V: TRBV3-1/TRBV3-2
D: TRBD2
J: TRBJ2-3
size: -
CDR3: CASSSSLTSGLSTDTQYF
DNA: TGTGCCAGCAGCTCCTCCTTGACTAGCGGACTGAGCACAGATACGCAGTATTTT

V: TRBV4-3
D: -
J: TRBJ1-2
size: -
CDR3: CASSPEREENYGYTF
DNA: TGCGCCAGCAGCCCCGAGAGGGAAGAAAACTATGGCTACACCTTC